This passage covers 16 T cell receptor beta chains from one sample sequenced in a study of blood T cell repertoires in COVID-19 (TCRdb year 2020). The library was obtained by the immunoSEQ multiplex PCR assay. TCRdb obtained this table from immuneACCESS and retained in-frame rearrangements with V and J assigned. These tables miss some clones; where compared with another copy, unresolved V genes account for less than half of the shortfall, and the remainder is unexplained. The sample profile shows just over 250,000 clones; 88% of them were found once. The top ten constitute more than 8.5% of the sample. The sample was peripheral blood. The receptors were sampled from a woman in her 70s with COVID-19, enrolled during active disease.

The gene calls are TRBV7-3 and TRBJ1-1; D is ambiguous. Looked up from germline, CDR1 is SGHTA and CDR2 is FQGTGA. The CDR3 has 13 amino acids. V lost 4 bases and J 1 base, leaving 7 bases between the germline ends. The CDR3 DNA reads TGTGCCAGCAGCTCATACGGGAACACTGAAGCTTTCTTT. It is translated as CASSSYGNTEAFF.

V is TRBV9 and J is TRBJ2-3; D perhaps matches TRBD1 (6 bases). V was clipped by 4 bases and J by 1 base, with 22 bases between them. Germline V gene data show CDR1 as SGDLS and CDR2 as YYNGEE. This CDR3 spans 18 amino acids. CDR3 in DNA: TGTGCCAGCAGCCCCTATAGGGGGAGCCGTTCTCGCACAGATACGCAGTATTTT. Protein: CASSPYRGSRSRTDTQYF. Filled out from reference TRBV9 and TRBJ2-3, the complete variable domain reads DSGVTQTPKHLITATGQRVTLRCSPRSGDLSVYWYQQSLDQGLQFLIQYYNGEERAKGNILERFSAQQFPDLHSELNLSSLELGDSALYFCASSPYRGSRSRTDTQYFGPGTRLTVL.

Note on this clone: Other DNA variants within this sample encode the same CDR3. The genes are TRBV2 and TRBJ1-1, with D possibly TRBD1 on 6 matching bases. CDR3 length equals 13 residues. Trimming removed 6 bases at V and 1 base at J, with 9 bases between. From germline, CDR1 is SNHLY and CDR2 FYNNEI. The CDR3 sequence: CASSRDTNTEAFF. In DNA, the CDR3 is TGTGCCAGCAGCCGGGACACGAACACTGAAGCTTTCTTT.

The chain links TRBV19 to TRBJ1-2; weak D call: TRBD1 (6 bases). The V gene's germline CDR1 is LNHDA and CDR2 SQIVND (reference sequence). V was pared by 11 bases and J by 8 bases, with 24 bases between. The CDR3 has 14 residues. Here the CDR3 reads CASLSDRKRLGYTF. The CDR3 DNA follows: TGTGCCTCCTTATCCGACAGGAAACGGTTGGGCTACACCTTC.

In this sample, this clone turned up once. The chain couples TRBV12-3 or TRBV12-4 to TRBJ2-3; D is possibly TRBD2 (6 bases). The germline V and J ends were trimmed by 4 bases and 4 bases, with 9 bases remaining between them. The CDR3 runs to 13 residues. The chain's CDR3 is CASSSRRADTQYF. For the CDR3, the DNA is TGTGCCAGCAGTTCGCGGAGGGCAGATACGCAGTATTTT.

CDR3 in amino acids: CATSDPQGNYGYTF. The CDR3, as DNA: TGTGCCACCAGTGATCCGCAGGGTAACTATGGCTACACCTTC. The rearrangement uses TRBV24-1 and TRBJ1-2; D possibly corresponds to TRBD1 (5 bases). Germline values: CDR1 KGHDR, CDR2 SFDVKD. With 3 bases removed from V and 1 base from J, the gap between germline ends came to 8 bases. CDR3 length: 14 amino acids.

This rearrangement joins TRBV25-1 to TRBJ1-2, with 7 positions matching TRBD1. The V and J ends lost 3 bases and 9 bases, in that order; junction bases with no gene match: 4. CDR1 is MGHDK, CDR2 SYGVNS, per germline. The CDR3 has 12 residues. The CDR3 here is CASSETGNRYTF. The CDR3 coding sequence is TGTGCCAGCAGTGAGACAGGGAATCGCTACACCTTC.

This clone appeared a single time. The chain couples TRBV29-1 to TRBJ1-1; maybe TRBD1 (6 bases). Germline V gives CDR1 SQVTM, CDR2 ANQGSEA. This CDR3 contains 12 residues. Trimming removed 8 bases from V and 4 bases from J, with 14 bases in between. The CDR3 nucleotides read TGCAGCTTCGGGAGGGGGGGCACTGAAGCTTTCTTT. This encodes CSFGRGGTEAFF.

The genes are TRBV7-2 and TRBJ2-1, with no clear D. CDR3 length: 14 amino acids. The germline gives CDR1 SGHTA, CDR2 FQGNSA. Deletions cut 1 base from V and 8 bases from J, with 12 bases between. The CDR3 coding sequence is TGTGCCAGCAGCTTAGACCTCGGAGTCCATGAGCAGTTCTTC. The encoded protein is CASSLDLGVHEQFF.

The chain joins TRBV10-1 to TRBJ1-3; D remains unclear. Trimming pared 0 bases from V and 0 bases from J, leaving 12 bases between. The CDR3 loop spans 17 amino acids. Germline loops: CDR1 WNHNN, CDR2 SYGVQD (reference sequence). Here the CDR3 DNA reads TGCGCCAGCAGTGAGTCTAGAACCCGATTCTCTGGAAACACCATATATTTT. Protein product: CASSESRTRFSGNTIYF.

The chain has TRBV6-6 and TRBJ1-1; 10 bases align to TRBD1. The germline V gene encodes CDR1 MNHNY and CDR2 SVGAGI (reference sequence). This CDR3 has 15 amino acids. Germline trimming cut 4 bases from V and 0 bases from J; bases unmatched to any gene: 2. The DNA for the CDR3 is TGTGCCAGCAGTTCGGGACAGGGGTTGAACACTGAAGCTTTCTTT. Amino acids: CASSSGQGLNTEAFF.

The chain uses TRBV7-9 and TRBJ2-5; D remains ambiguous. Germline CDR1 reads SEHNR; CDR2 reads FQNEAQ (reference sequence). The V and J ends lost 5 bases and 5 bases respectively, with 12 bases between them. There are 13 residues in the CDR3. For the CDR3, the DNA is TGTGCCAGCAGCCCCCTACCACCCGAGACCCAGTACTTC. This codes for CASSPLPPETQYF.

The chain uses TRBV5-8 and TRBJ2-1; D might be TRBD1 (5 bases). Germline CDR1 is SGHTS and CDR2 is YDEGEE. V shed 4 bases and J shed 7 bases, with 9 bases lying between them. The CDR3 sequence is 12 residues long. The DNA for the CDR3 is TGTGCCAGCAGCCCCCAGGGAAATGAGCAGTTCTTC. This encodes CASSPQGNEQFF.

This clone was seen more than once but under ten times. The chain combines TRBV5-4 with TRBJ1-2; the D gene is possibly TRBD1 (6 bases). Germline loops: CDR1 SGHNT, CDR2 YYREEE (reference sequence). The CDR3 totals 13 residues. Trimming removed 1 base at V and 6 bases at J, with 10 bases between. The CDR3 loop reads CASSLRGANGYTF. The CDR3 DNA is TGTGCCAGCAGCTTGCGGGGGGCCAATGGCTACACCTTC. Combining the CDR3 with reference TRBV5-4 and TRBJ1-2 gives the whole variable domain ETGVTQSPTHLIKTRGQQVTLRCSSQSGHNTVSWYQQALGQGPQFIFQYYREEENGRGNFPPRFSGLQFPNYSSELNVNALELDDSALYLCASSLRGANGYTFGSGTRLTVV.

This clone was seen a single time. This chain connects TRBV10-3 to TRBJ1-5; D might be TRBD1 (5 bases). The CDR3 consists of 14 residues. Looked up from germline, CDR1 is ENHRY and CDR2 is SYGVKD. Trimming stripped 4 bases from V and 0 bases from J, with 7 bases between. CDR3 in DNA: TGTGCCATCAGTGGGACACCTAGCAATCAGCCCCAGCATTTT. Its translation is CAISGTPSNQPQHF.

The CDR3 bases are TGTGCCAGCAGTTTATCTGCCCGCGCGGTTGGAAACACCATATATTTT. Residues: CASSLSARAVGNTIYF. This chain connects TRBV27 to TRBJ1-3; no reliable D call. The CDR3 spans 16 residues. Germline V gene lookup returns CDR1 MNHEY and CDR2 SMNVEV (reference sequence). V dropped 0 bases and J dropped 3 bases, with 12 bases sitting between them.